Below are 32 T cell receptor beta chains sequenced from a single sample in a study of cytomegalovirus exposure and HLA in healthy donors. Method: immunoSEQ multiplex PCR; TCRdb's copy keeps in-frame clones and lacks some. The sample has 150,000 to 200,000 clones; 85% to 90% are singletons. Input material: PBMCs. Every receptor here comes from a woman aged 30 to 39 in good health and CMV-seronegative.

V usage is TRBV6-5 and J usage is TRBJ2-7, with D possibly being TRBD1 (5 bases). The V end was cut by 6 bases, the J end by 2 bases, with 11 bases between. The length of the CDR3 is 13 residues. Germline CDR1 and CDR2: MNHEY and SVGAGI. As DNA, the CDR3 is TGTGCCAGCAGACCCCAGGGCCCCTACGAGCAGTACTTC. This translates into CASRPQGPYEQYF.

This clone was recorded many times. The chain carries TRBV18 and TRBJ2-1; D may correspond to TRBD1 or TRBD2 (5 bases each). Trimming removed 3 bases from V and 0 bases from J, with 9 bases in between. From germline, CDR1 is KGHSH and CDR2 LQKENI. The CDR3 consists of 15 residues. CDR3 amino acids: CASSPGPSSYNEQFF. The DNA of the CDR3 is TGTGCCAGCTCACCGGGACCGAGCTCCTACAATGAGCAGTTCTTC.

This clone is a singleton in its sample. DNA of the CDR3: TGTGCCAGCAGCTGGGAGCTCACAAGCGAGGCCCAGTACTTC. It encodes CASSWELTSEAQYF. This chain links TRBV5-6 with TRBJ2-5; TRBD2 might be the D (5 bases). Trimming stripped 3 bases from V and 9 bases from J, with 18 bases between. Germline V gene data show CDR1 as SGHDT and CDR2 as YYEEEE. The CDR3 totals 14 residues.

The chain employs TRBV7-2 and TRBJ2-5; D is undetermined. Germline-derived CDR1 and CDR2 are SGHTA and FQGNSA. The CDR3 is 14 amino acids. Deletions cut 5 bases from V and 4 bases from J, with 14 bases between. Written as DNA, the CDR3 is TGTGCCAGCAGCCCCCCTCGGTGGCGAGAGACCCAGTACTTC. Translating it yields CASSPPRWRETQYF.

This chain uses TRBV5-1 with TRBJ2-5, with a possible D match to TRBD1 (6 bases). The ends were cut back, 1 base at V and 3 bases at J, with 10 bases in the middle. CDR1 and CDR2 from the germline V gene are SGHRS and YFSETQ. This CDR3 contains 14 residues. The CDR3 sequence: CASSLNTGKETQYF. CDR3 DNA sequence: TGCGCCAGCAGCTTGAATACAGGGAAAGAGACCCAGTACTTC.

The genes are TRBV7-8 and TRBJ2-3; the D call may be TRBD1 or TRBD2 (6 bases each). This CDR3 is built from 14 residues. The V and J ends lost 5 bases and 5 bases respectively, with 14 bases between them. Looked up from germline, CDR1 is SGHVS and CDR2 is FQNEAQ. DNA for the CDR3: TGTGCCAGCAGCCCTGAGGGGGGTCAAGATACGCAGTATTTT. Encoded protein: CASSPEGGQDTQYF.

This sequence joins TRBV4-1 and TRBJ2-5; no firm D call. V shed 5 bases and J shed 2 bases, with 9 bases lying between them. The CDR3 has 13 residues. Germline CDR1 is MGHRA and CDR2 is YSYEKL. As DNA, the CDR3 is TGCGCCAGCAGCAGAACAGAACAAGAGACCCAGTACTTC. Translated, it gives CASSRTEQETQYF.

The rearrangement joins TRBV6-5 to TRBJ2-5; 9 nucleotides line up with TRBD2. J gave up 3 bases and V 0 bases, and 5 bases lay outside the gene matches. There are 16 residues in the CDR3. CDR1 and CDR2 from the germline V gene are MNHEY and SVGAGI. The DNA of the CDR3 is TGTGCCAGCAGTTACTCTAGGCGGGGGGGAAAAGAGACCCAGTACTTC. Its translation is CASSYSRRGGKETQYF.

The gene calls are TRBV29-1 and TRBJ2-2, with a possible D match to TRBD1 (5 bases). In germline, CDR1 is SQVTM, CDR2 ANQGSEA. The CDR3 contains 12 residues. Trimming shortened V by 4 bases and J by 6 bases, and 9 bases separated the two germline ends. The CDR3 nucleotides read TGCAGCGTTGTAAGGGGTGCCGGGGAGCTGTTTTTT. Translated, it gives CSVVRGAGELFF.

The genes are TRBV27 and TRBJ2-3; 9 positions match TRBD2. Unmatched junction bases numbered 9, after V lost 7 bases and J lost 4 bases. This CDR3 contains 15 residues. The germline CDR1 and CDR2 sequences are MNHEY and SMNVEV (reference sequence). This CDR3 reads CASTNSGRRADTQYF. The CDR3 bases are TGTGCCAGCACCAATAGCGGGAGACGTGCAGATACGCAGTATTTT.

This rearrangement joins TRBV7-2 to TRBJ2-5, with 10 bases that match TRBD1. The trim removed 5 bases at V and 5 bases at J, leaving 5 bases unmatched. The CDR3 consists of 14 residues. Looked up from germline, CDR1 is SGHTA and CDR2 is FQGNSA. This CDR3 is CASSADRGVETQYF. The CDR3 bases are TGTGCCAGCAGCGCGGACAGGGGGGTGGAGACCCAGTACTTC.

The rearrangement joins TRBV7-8 to TRBJ1-4; perhaps TRBD1 as D (5 bases). The CDR3 is made up of 15 amino acids. Germline CDR1 is SGHVS and CDR2 is FQNEAQ. The V and J ends lost 1 base and 4 bases respectively, with 10 bases between them. The CDR3 here is CASSLGIGGNEKLFF. CDR3 sequence (DNA): TGTGCCAGCAGCTTAGGGATTGGGGGTAATGAAAAACTGTTTTTT.

This chain uses TRBV9 with TRBJ2-6; 7 bases agree with TRBD1. Losses at the gene ends were 3 bases for V and 0 bases for J; bases not matched to a gene: 9. Per germline, CDR1 SGDLS and CDR2 YYNGEE. The CDR3 is 18 amino acids. DNA for the CDR3: TGTGCCAGCAGCGACCCGACAGGGTTACGCTCTGGGGCCAACGTCCTGACTTTC. This codes for CASSDPTGLRSGANVLTF. The whole variable domain, remainder taken from reference TRBV9 and TRBJ2-6, is DSGVTQTPKHLITATGQRVTLRCSPRSGDLSVYWYQQSLDQGLQFLIQYYNGEERAKGNILERFSAQQFPDLHSELNLSSLELGDSALYFCASSDPTGLRSGANVLTFGAGSRLTVL.

This chain links TRBV7-8 with TRBJ2-7; the D is unclear. V shed 1 base and J shed 4 bases, with 11 bases lying between them. The CDR3 has 14 amino acids. Per germline, CDR1 SGHVS and CDR2 FQNEAQ. DNA of the CDR3: TGTGCCAGCAGCTTAGATGCCTTGGGTTACGAGCAGTACTTC. It codes for CASSLDALGYEQYF. Drawing the rest from reference TRBV7-8 and TRBJ2-7, the complete variable domain is GAGVSQSPRYKVAKRGQDVALRCDPISGHVSLFWYQQALGQGPEFLTYFQNEAQLDKSGLPSDRFFAERPEGSVSTLKIQRTQQEDSAVYLCASSLDALGYEQYFGPGTRLTVT.

V and J are TRBV18 and TRBJ1-4; D is unresolved. V shed 3 bases and J shed 8 bases, with 4 bases lying between them. CDR1 and CDR2 (germline): KGHSH, LQKENI. The CDR3 runs 11 residues. CDR3 in DNA: TGTGCCAGCTCACCCAAAGAAAAACTGTTTTTT. Its protein is CASSPKEKLFF.

This chain uses TRBV7-2 with TRBJ2-7; D is ambiguous. Trimming pared 2 bases from V and 3 bases from J, leaving 8 bases between. CDR1 and CDR2 from the germline V gene are SGHTA and FQGNSA. This CDR3 is built from 13 residues. The CDR3 coding sequence is TGTGCCAGCAGCTTATTTCCCGACTACGAGCAGTACTTC. This encodes CASSLFPDYEQYF.

The J gene is TRBJ2-3, the V gene TRBV13; maybe TRBD1 (6 bases). CDR1 and CDR2 from the germline V gene are PRHDT and FYEKMQ (reference sequence). This CDR3 comprises 16 residues. V was shortened by 2 bases and J by 2 bases, with 14 bases between the two germline ends. CDR3 in DNA: TGTGCCAGCAGCTTACAGCTCAGGGGAGACACAGATACGCAGTATTTT. Translation gives CASSLQLRGDTDTQYF.

The rearrangement uses TRBV11-2 and TRBJ1-2; tentatively, D is TRBD1 (6 bases). Germline V gene sequence: CDR1 SGHAT, CDR2 FQNNGV. This CDR3 is 18 amino acids long. V was clipped by 5 bases and J by 0 bases, with 22 bases between them. The chain's CDR3 is CASSPLRRQENANYGYTF. CDR3 sequence (DNA): TGTGCCAGCAGCCCCCTCCGCAGACAGGAAAATGCTAACTATGGCTACACCTTC.

Here the CDR3 DNA reads TGCGCCAGCAGCTTGGTGCTAGCGACAGATACGCAGTATTTT. Translating it yields CASSLVLATDTQYF. The chain is built from TRBV5-1 and TRBJ2-3, with D perhaps TRBD2 (6 bases). CDR1 is SGHRS, CDR2 YFSETQ, per germline. V was shortened by 0 bases and J by 3 bases, with 8 bases between the two germline ends. The length of the CDR3 is 14 residues.

This clone was detected only a few times. CDR3 amino acids: CASSDLYGYTF. The CDR3, as DNA: TGCGCCAGCAGCGACCTCTATGGCTACACCTTC. This chain uses TRBV5-1 with TRBJ1-2; D unclear. This CDR3 is 11 amino acids long. Germline loops: CDR1 SGHRS, CDR2 YFSETQ. V was trimmed by 4 bases and J by 4 bases, leaving 5 bases between them. The full variable domain, with the rest looked up from reference TRBV5-1 and TRBJ1-2, is KAGVTQTPRYLIKTRGQQVTLSCSPISGHRSVSWYQQTPGQGLQFLFEYFSETQRNKGNFPGRFSGRQFSNSRSEMNVSTLELGDSALYLCASSDLYGYTFGSGTRLTVV.

The chain couples TRBV14 to TRBJ1-2; a weak D match, TRBD1 (5 bases). The ends were cut back, 0 bases at V and 7 bases at J, with 15 bases in the middle. The CDR3 runs 15 residues. In germline, CDR1 is SGHDN, CDR2 FVKESK. The DNA of the CDR3 is TGTGCCAGCAGCCAAGATCCGGGGCCACTGAGTGGCTACACCTTC. Amino acid sequence: CASSQDPGPLSGYTF.

The chain links TRBV19 to TRBJ1-1; D is undetermined. Germline CDR1 is LNHDA and CDR2 is SQIVND (reference sequence). Trimming shortened V by 7 bases and J by 3 bases, and 15 bases separated the two germline ends. The CDR3 sequence is 14 residues long. CDR3 in amino acids: CASTGTRPDTEAFF. Written as DNA, the CDR3 is TGTGCCAGTACCGGAACCCGACCGGACACTGAAGCTTTCTTT.

The chain uses TRBV28 and TRBJ2-7; TRBD1 might be the D (6 bases). Germline CDR1 is MDHEN and CDR2 is SYDVKM. Trimming took 6 bases from V and 2 from J, leaving 8 bases between them. The CDR3 extends over 12 amino acids. DNA of the CDR3: TGTGCCAGCAGCTACAGGGCCTACGAGCAGTACTTC. It specifies CASSYRAYEQYF.

This clone has just one count. The rearrangement uses TRBV2 and TRBJ2-7, with a weak D call TRBD2 (6 bases). The CDR3 totals 13 residues. V gave up 4 bases and J gave up 3 bases, with 10 bases separating them. Germline V gene sequence: CDR1 SNHLY, CDR2 FYNNEI. The CDR3 nucleotides read TGTGCCAGCAGTGTAACGGGGGTCTACGAGCAGTACTTC. It translates to CASSVTGVYEQYF.

The V and J genes are TRBV5-1 and TRBJ2-3; D possibly corresponds to TRBD2 (5 bases). The ends were cut back, 0 bases at V and 4 bases at J, with 12 bases in the middle. Germline-derived CDR1 and CDR2 are SGHRS and YFSETQ. The CDR3 runs 15 residues. CDR3 nucleotides: TGCGCCAGCAGCTTGGCGGGGAGTGGCGCAGATACGCAGTATTTT. The encoded protein is CASSLAGSGADTQYF.

The genes are TRBV19 and TRBJ1-2, with TRBD1 as a possible D gene (6 bases). Germline lookup yields CDR1 LNHDA and CDR2 SQIVND (reference sequence). V was shortened by 2 bases and J by 2 bases, with 15 bases between the two germline ends. CDR3 length equals 16 residues. In DNA, the CDR3 is TGTGCCAGTAGTATACGAGCGCCGGGACACAACTATGGCTACACCTTC. This gives the protein CASSIRAPGHNYGYTF.

This chain links TRBV28 with TRBJ2-5; 14 bases align to TRBD2. CDR1 and CDR2 (germline): MDHEN, SYDVKM. Trimming took 6 bases from V and 4 from J; bases not matched to a gene: 1. The CDR3 totals 14 residues. CDR3 coding DNA: TGTGCCAGCAGCGGGACTAGCGGGAGAGAGACCCAGTACTTC. Translating it yields CASSGTSGRETQYF.

The CDR3 sequence is CASSSDRPDTQYF. In DNA, the CDR3 is TGCGCCAGCAGTTCCGACAGACCAGATACGCAGTATTTT. This sequence joins TRBV5-1 and TRBJ2-3, with TRBD1 as a possible D gene (5 bases). Germline values: CDR1 SGHRS, CDR2 YFSETQ. CDR3 length: 13 residues. V was cut by 5 bases and J by 4 bases, with 11 bases left in between.

V is TRBV11-2 and J is TRBJ2-7; D gene unclear. Germline lookup yields CDR1 SGHAT and CDR2 FQNNGV. V was pared by 0 bases and J by 0 bases, with 12 bases between. This CDR3 contains 16 residues. The CDR3 sequence is CASSLDPVPGSYEQYF. Written as DNA, the CDR3 is TGTGCCAGCAGCTTAGATCCCGTTCCTGGCTCCTACGAGCAGTACTTC.

The chain is built from TRBV4-2 and TRBJ2-7; D not certain. CDR1 is LGHNA and CDR2 is YNFKEQ in the germline V gene. Trimming pared 1 base from V and 0 bases from J, leaving 10 bases between. The CDR3 sequence is 15 residues long. CDR3 protein: CASSQVLGSSYEQYF. The CDR3 DNA sequence: TGTGCCAGCAGCCAAGTACTGGGTAGCTCCTACGAGCAGTACTTC.

V gene TRBV4-3 combines with J gene TRBJ1-2; maybe TRBD1 (6 bases). The CDR3 sequence is 17 residues long. Germline-derived CDR1 and CDR2 are LGHNA and YSLEER. Trimming cost V 0 bases and J 4 bases, with 18 bases left between them. Written as DNA, the CDR3 is TGCGCCAGCAGCCAAGATACTTTCGGAGGGGGAGTCTATGGCTACACCTTC. Translating it yields CASSQDTFGGGVYGYTF.

The count of this clone is one. The chain links TRBV25-1 to TRBJ1-4, with a weak D call TRBD1 (6 bases). Germline loops: CDR1 MGHDK, CDR2 SYGVNS. Trimming removed 1 base from V and 0 bases from J, with 12 bases in between. This CDR3 spans 17 amino acids. The CDR3: CASSEWPGDTTNEKLFF. The DNA for the CDR3 is TGTGCCAGCAGTGAATGGCCAGGGGACACAACTAATGAAAAACTGTTTTTT.